These 8 T cell receptor beta chains came from one sample sequenced in a study of blood T cell repertoires in COVID-19. Sequencing was performed with immunoSEQ multiplex PCR; in TCRdb, only in-frame clones are kept and a portion is missing. The sample carries 120,000 to 150,000 clones, just under 90% recorded once. Material: peripheral blood. All receptors derive from a woman in her 50s with active or convalescent COVID-19.

V gene TRBV7-9 combines with J gene TRBJ1-2; TRBD1 aligns across 7 bases. The junction had 10 bases not matched to a gene; V was cut back by 5 bases and J by 1 base. The germline V gene has CDR1 SEHNR and CDR2 FQNEAQ (reference sequence). The CDR3 runs to 16 residues. The CDR3 nucleotides are TGTGCCAGCAGCCAGCCCGGACAGGCGAATAACTATGGCTACACCTTC. This codes for CASSQPGQANNYGYTF. Combining the CDR3 with reference TRBV7-9 and TRBJ1-2 gives the whole variable domain DTGVSQNPRHKITKRGQNVTFRCDPISEHNRLYWYRQTLGQGPEFLTYFQNEAQLEKSRLLSDRFSAERPKGSFSTLEIQRTEQGDSAMYLCASSQPGQANNYGYTFGSGTRLTVV.

The V call is TRBV30, the J call TRBJ1-6, with TRBD1 matching 9 bases. With V trimmed by 5 bases and J by 5 bases, 16 bases remained unmatched. The CDR3 length is 18 residues. Germline CDR1 and CDR2: GTSNPN and SVGIG (reference sequence). CDR3 loop: CAWRAGTGQRGHNSPLHF. The CDR3 nucleotides are TGTGCCTGGCGGGCCGGGACAGGGCAACGAGGCCATAATTCACCCCTCCACTTT. The whole variable domain, filled in from reference TRBV30 and TRBJ1-6, reads SQTIHQWPATLVQPVGSPLSLECTVEGTSNPNLYWYRQAAGRGLQLLFYSVGIGQISSEVPQNLSASRPQDRQFILSSKKLLLSDSGFYLCAWRAGTGQRGHNSPLHFGNGTRLTVT.

Only a few counts were recorded for this clone. The V and J genes are TRBV19 and TRBJ1-5; D is ambiguous. The CDR3 is 16 residues long. Looked up from germline, CDR1 is LNHDA and CDR2 is SQIVND (reference sequence). With 5 bases removed from V and 4 bases from J, the gap between germline ends came to 18 bases. The CDR3 reads CASSPRALVLNQPQHF. The CDR3 DNA reads TGTGCCAGTAGTCCGCGGGCCCTAGTCTTAAATCAGCCCCAGCATTTT.

The chain is built from TRBV7-9 and TRBJ2-1; 14 nucleotides line up with TRBD2. The V gene end was trimmed by 3 bases and the J gene end by 2 bases; junction bases not matched to a gene: 6. The germline CDR1 and CDR2 sequences are SEHNR and FQNEAQ (reference sequence). The CDR3 has 18 residues. The CDR3 region has the DNA TGTGCCAGCAGCTTGGGGACTAGCGGGAGAATAACCTACAATGAGCAGTTCTTC. Its protein product is CASSLGTSGRITYNEQFF.

This clone was observed once. The chain couples TRBV28 to TRBJ1-2; possibly TRBD1 for D (6 bases). Germline values: CDR1 MDHEN, CDR2 SYDVKM. The CDR3 is 13 residues long. Trimming shortened V by 10 bases and J by 4 bases, and 16 bases separated the two germline ends. CDR3 DNA sequence: TGTGCCACTAAGACAGGACACCTCTATGGCTACACCTTC. The encoded protein is CATKTGHLYGYTF.

The CDR3 nucleotides are TGTGCCATCAGTGAGTCAGGGGTGGACTCTGGAAACACCATATATTTT. This codes for CAISESGVDSGNTIYF. This rearrangement joins TRBV10-3 to TRBJ1-3, with a tentative D call TRBD1 (5 bases). V was pared by 0 bases and J by 0 bases, with 9 bases between. The CDR3 runs to 16 residues. Germline CDR1 reads ENHRY; CDR2 reads SYGVKD.

The V and J genes are TRBV30 and TRBJ1-1; 7 bases align to TRBD1. The CDR3 is 15 amino acids. Germline trimming cut 2 bases from V and 5 bases from J; bases unmatched to any gene: 11. The germline V gene encodes CDR1 GTSNPN and CDR2 SVGIG (reference sequence). This CDR3 reads CAWSPRGRGFTEAFF. DNA of the CDR3: TGTGCCTGGAGTCCCAGGGGCAGGGGGTTTACTGAAGCTTTCTTT.

The CDR3, as DNA: TGCGCCAGCAGTGGGACTCAAGGGCCCGGGGAGCTGTTTTTT. Translated, it gives CASSGTQGPGELFF. The V call is TRBV10-2, the J call TRBJ2-2; D possibly corresponds to TRBD2 (5 bases). Trimming took 4 bases from V and 6 from J, leaving 12 bases between them. Germline loops: CDR1 WSHSY, CDR2 SAAADI. The CDR3 consists of 14 residues.